These T cell receptor beta chains were read from a single sample in a study of cytomegalovirus exposure and HLA in healthy donors. TCRdb's copy holds only in-frame clones and misses some; the assay was immunoSEQ multiplex PCR. The data contain roughly 310,000 clones, roughly 87% of them singletons. The sample consisted of PBMCs. These TCRs come from a man aged 30-40 years in good health and CMV-seronegative. Both conserved end residues are part of each CDR3. The D gene is left open where the match is weak. Not every row has a clone size; where given, it reads once, few, many or a size class.

j_gene	v_gene	d_gene	abundance	CDR3aa	CDR3nt
TRBJ1-1	TRBV7-8	-	-	CASSLRLNTEAFF	TGTGCCAGCAGCTTGAGGCTGAACACTGAAGCTTTCTTT
TRBJ2-5	TRBV5-1	-	-	CASSFERGFETQYF	TGCGCCAGCAGCTTCGAAAGGGGATTTGAGACCCAGTACTTC
TRBJ1-4	TRBV5-4	-	-	CASSLAFGGNEKLFF	TGTGCCAGCAGCTTGGCGTTCGGTGGTAATGAAAAACTGTTTTTT
TRBJ1-1	TRBV7-9	-	-	CASSPSNLNTEAFF	TGTGCCAGCAGCCCCAGTAACCTGAACACTGAAGCTTTCTTT
TRBJ2-7	TRBV19	-	-	CASSSRPESSYEQYF	TGTGCCAGTAGTTCGCGGCCGGAAAGCTCCTACGAGCAGTACTTC
TRBJ2-3	TRBV5-6	-	-	CASSLVGVQEGTDTQYF	TGTGCCAGCAGCTTGGTCGGTGTTCAGGAGGGCACAGATACGCAGTATTTT
TRBJ2-3	TRBV6-6	TRBD1	-	CASSYVAGGEDTQYF	TGTGCCAGCAGTTACGTGGCAGGGGGAGAAGATACGCAGTATTTT
TRBJ1-1	TRBV15	TRBD1	-	CATSRGDRNTEAFF	TGTGCCACCAGCAGAGGGGACAGAAACACTGAAGCTTTCTTT
TRBJ1-2	TRBV6-1	TRBD1	-	CASRDTGAKGYGYTF	TGTGCCAGCAGGGACACAGGGGCTAAAGGGTATGGCTACACCTTC
TRBJ1-1	TRBV11-2	-	-	CASSLRGNTEAFF	TGTGCCAGCAGCTTAAGGGGTAACACTGAAGCTTTCTTT
TRBJ1-4	TRBV7-6	TRBD1	-	CASSPGTGPNEKLFF	TGTGCCAGCAGCCCCGGGACAGGCCCTAATGAAAAACTGTTTTTT
TRBJ2-3	TRBV11-3	-	-	CASSSGGQSSTDTQYF	TGTGCCAGCAGCTCCGGGGGTCAATCTAGCACAGATACGCAGTATTTT
TRBJ1-5	TRBV19	TRBD1	-	CASSHPDRGPQQPQHF	TGTGCCAGTAGCCACCCGGACAGGGGGCCGCAGCAGCCCCAGCATTTT
TRBJ2-5	TRBV2	-	-	CASSEALLGPQETQYF	TGTGCCAGCAGTGAAGCGCTCCTGGGGCCCCAAGAGACCCAGTACTTC
TRBJ2-1	TRBV7-6	TRBD2	-	CASSPQGIGGGAFEQFF	TGTGCCAGCAGCCCCCAGGGTATTGGCGGGGGGGCGTTTGAGCAGTTCTTC
TRBJ1-1	TRBV29-1	TRBD1	-	CSVETQGGRTEAFF	TGCAGCGTTGAAACTCAGGGGGGACGGACTGAAGCTTTCTTT
TRBJ2-5	TRBV5-1	-	-	CASTDAQGAQYF	TGCGCCAGCACGGACGCCCAGGGTGCCCAGTACTTC
TRBJ1-2	TRBV19	TRBD1	-	CASSMRQGEGYTF	TGTGCCAGTAGTATGCGACAGGGAGAGGGCTACACCTTC
TRBJ1-3	TRBV10-3	-	-	CAICRSSGNTIYF	TGTGCCATCTGTAGGAGCTCTGGAAACACCATATATTTT
TRBJ2-3	TRBV5-6	-	-	CASSSGSADTQYF	TGTGCCAGCAGCTCGGGTTCCGCAGATACGCAGTATTTT
TRBJ2-7	TRBV6-5	-	once	CASSYSQGQYEQYF	TGTGCCAGCAGTTACTCTCAGGGTCAGTACGAGCAGTACTTC
TRBJ1-1	TRBV4-2	TRBD1	-	CASSRDRGKNTEAFF	TGTGCCAGCAGCCGAGACAGGGGAAAAAACACTGAAGCTTTCTTT
TRBJ2-7	TRBV2	TRBD1	few	CASSVGQGNYEQYF	TGTGCCAGCAGTGTAGGACAGGGAAACTACGAGCAGTACTTC
TRBJ2-2	TRBV7-9	TRBD1	-	CASSQYRGNTGELFF	TGTGCCAGCAGCCAGTACAGGGGGAACACCGGGGAGCTGTTTTTT
TRBJ1-3	TRBV5-1	TRBD1	-	CASSRDSSSGNTIYF	TGCGCCAGCAGCCGGGACAGTTCCTCTGGAAACACCATATATTTT
TRBJ2-5	TRBV7-9	-	-	CASSLFLQETQYF	TGTGCCAGCAGCTTATTCCTACAAGAGACCCAGTACTTC
TRBJ1-4	TRBV6-1	TRBD1	-	CASIRDRANEKLFF	TGTGCCAGCATCCGGGACAGGGCTAATGAAAAACTGTTTTTT
TRBJ2-7	TRBV6-1	TRBD1	-	CASSERGQGAEEQYF	TGTGCCAGCAGTGAAAGGGGACAGGGGGCCGAGGAGCAGTACTTC
TRBJ1-4	TRBV30	TRBD1	-	CAWSEGQGTEKLFF	TGTGCCTGGAGCGAGGGACAGGGGACTGAAAAACTGTTTTTT
TRBJ2-2	TRBV7-2	TRBD1	-	CASSLSGTANTGELFF	TGTGCCAGCAGCTTATCGGGGACAGCGAACACCGGGGAGCTGTTTTTT
TRBJ1-5	TRBV6-6	-	-	CASSYSDSYSNQPQHF	TGTGCCAGCAGTTACTCTGACAGTTATAGCAATCAGCCCCAGCATTTT
TRBJ2-3	TRBV7-9	TRBD1	-	CASSFGTGSADTQYF	TGTGCCAGCAGCTTCGGGACAGGGAGCGCAGATACGCAGTATTTT
TRBJ1-1	TRBV27	-	-	CASSSPQGWKTEAFF	TGTGCCAGCAGTTCCCCCCAGGGATGGAAAACTGAAGCTTTCTTT
TRBJ2-3	TRBV9	-	-	CASSVAITDTQYF	TGTGCCAGCAGCGTAGCTATCACAGATACGCAGTATTTT
TRBJ2-5	TRBV10-3	TRBD1	-	CAIRPGQGAEETQYF	TGTGCCATCAGACCGGGACAGGGGGCCGAAGAGACCCAGTACTTC
TRBJ1-5	TRBV29-1	-	-	CSSGPRGPNQPQHF	TGCAGCTCTGGCCCCAGGGGCCCTAATCAGCCCCAGCATTTT
TRBJ2-7	TRBV25-1	TRBD2	-	CASSESRGGLVHEQYF	TGTGCCAGCAGTGAGTCTCGGGGGGGCCTTGTTCACGAGCAGTACTTC
TRBJ2-2	TRBV6-6	-	-	CASSYYGGYTGELFF	TGTGCCAGCAGTTACTATGGGGGGTACACCGGGGAGCTGTTTTTT
TRBJ1-5	TRBV4-1	-	-	CASSQGGGGGNQPQHF	TGCGCCAGCAGCCAAGGAGGGGGGGGAGGCAATCAGCCCCAGCATTTT
TRBJ1-4	TRBV5-1	-	-	CASSLAWGRDEKLFF	TGCGCCAGCAGCTTGGCCTGGGGCCGGGATGAAAAACTGTTTTTT
TRBJ2-1	TRBV5-1	TRBD1	-	CASSGTAINNEQFF	TGCGCCAGCAGCGGGACAGCCATCAACAATGAGCAGTTCTTC
TRBJ1-3	TRBV9	-	-	CASSVQDSGNTIYF	TGTGCCAGCAGCGTCCAGGACTCTGGAAACACCATATATTTT
TRBJ2-7	TRBV19	TRBD1	-	CASSLSGQVDGSYEQYF	TGTGCCAGTAGCCTCTCGGGACAGGTTGATGGGTCCTACGAGCAGTACTTC
TRBJ1-6	TRBV5-6	-	-	CASSLQGGVYSPLHF	TGTGCCAGCAGCTTGCAAGGCGGTGTCTACTCACCCCTCCACTTT
TRBJ2-7	TRBV6-6	-	-	CASSYPQGSGRYEQYF	TGTGCCAGCAGTTACCCACAGGGCTCGGGTAGGTACGAGCAGTACTTC
TRBJ1-2	TRBV10-2	TRBD1	once	CATTRGQDYGYTF	TGCGCCACCACCCGAGGACAGGACTATGGCTACACCTTC
TRBJ1-2	TRBV6-1	TRBD1	-	CASSELIPGQATNYGYTF	TGTGCCAGCAGTGAACTTATTCCGGGACAGGCAACTAACTATGGCTACACCTTC
TRBJ2-7	TRBV5-4	-	-	CASSPPGTPSYEQYF	TGTGCCAGCAGCCCGCCCGGGACACCTTCCTACGAGCAGTACTTC
TRBJ1-1	TRBV7-8	-	-	CASSTKPRGNTEAFF	TGTGCCAGCAGCACGAAGCCCAGGGGAAACACTGAAGCTTTCTTT
TRBJ2-7	TRBV10-1	TRBD1	-	CASSEEAGTGSYEQYF	TGCGCCAGCAGTGAGGAAGCCGGGACAGGGTCCTACGAGCAGTACTTC
TRBJ2-5	TRBV15	TRBD1	-	CATSRGTGGKETQYF	TGTGCCACCAGCAGAGGGACAGGGGGAAAAGAGACCCAGTACTTC